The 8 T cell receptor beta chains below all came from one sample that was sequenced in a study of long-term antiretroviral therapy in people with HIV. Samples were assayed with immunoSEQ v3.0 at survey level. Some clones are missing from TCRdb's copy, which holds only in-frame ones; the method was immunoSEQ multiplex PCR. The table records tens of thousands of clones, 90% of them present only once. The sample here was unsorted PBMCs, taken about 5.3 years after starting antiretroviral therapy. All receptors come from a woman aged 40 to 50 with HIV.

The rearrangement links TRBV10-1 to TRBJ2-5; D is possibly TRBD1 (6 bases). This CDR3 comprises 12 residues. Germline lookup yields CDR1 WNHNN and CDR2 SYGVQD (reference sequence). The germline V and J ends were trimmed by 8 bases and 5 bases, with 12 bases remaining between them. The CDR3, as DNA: TGCGCCAGCGCCGGGACAACGGAGACCCAGTACTTC. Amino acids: CASAGTTETQYF.

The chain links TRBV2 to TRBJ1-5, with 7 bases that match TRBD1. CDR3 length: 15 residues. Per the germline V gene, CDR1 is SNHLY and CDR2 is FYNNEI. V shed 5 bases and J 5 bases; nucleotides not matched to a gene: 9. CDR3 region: CASSIHGTADQPQHF. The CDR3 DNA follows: TGTGCCAGCAGTATTCACGGGACAGCTGATCAGCCCCAGCATTTT.

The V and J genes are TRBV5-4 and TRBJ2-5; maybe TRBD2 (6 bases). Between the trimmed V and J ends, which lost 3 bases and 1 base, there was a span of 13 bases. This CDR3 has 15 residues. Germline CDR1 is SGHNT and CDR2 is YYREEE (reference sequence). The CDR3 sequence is CASSWGTSLQETQYF. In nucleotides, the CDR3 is TGTGCCAGCAGCTGGGGGACTTCTCTCCAAGAGACCCAGTACTTC.

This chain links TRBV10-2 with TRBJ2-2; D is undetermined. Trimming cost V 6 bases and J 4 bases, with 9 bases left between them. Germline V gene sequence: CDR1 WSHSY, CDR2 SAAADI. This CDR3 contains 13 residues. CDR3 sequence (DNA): TGCGCCAGCAGGGTACAGCTCACCGGGGAGCTGTTTTTT. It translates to CASRVQLTGELFF.

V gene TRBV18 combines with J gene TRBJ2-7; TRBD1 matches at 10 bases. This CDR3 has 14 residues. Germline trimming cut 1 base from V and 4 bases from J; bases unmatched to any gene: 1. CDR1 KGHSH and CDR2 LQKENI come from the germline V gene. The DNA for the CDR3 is TGTGCCAGCTCACCACGGGACAGGGGTTACGAGCAGTACTTC. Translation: CASSPRDRGYEQYF.

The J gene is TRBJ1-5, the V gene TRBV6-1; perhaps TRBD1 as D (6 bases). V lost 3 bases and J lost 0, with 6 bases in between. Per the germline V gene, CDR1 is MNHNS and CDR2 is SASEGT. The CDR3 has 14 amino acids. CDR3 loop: CASSDRGSNQPQHF. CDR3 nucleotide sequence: TGTGCCAGCAGTGACAGGGGTAGCAATCAGCCCCAGCATTTT.

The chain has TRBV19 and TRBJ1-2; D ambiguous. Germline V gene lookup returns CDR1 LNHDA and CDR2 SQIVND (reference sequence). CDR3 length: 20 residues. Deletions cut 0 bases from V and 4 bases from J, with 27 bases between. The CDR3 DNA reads TGTGCCAGTAGTATAGATCTAGGCTGGAACAGCGCGTCTCAGTTCTATGGCTACACCTTC. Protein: CASSIDLGWNSASQFYGYTF.

The CDR3 loop reads CASSFLGGSDTEAFF. The CDR3 nucleotides are TGTGCCAGCAGCTTCCTCGGTGGGTCGGACACTGAAGCTTTCTTT. The chain has TRBV11-3 and TRBJ1-1; D is uncertain. The CDR3 spans 15 residues. Trimming stripped 3 bases from V and 3 bases from J, with 14 bases between. Per the germline V gene, CDR1 is SGHNT and CDR2 is YENEEA.